One sample yielded the 13 T cell receptor beta chains listed below, sequenced in a study of blood T cell repertoires in COVID-19. Data came from immunoSEQ multiplex PCR; TCRdb stores just in-frame clones and leaves some out. Here the sample spans around 130,000 clones, 70% to 85% being singletons. The sample consisted of peripheral blood. The receptors originated from a woman at least 80 years old with acute or convalescent COVID-19.

The rearrangement links TRBV4-1 to TRBJ2-7, with 13 bases matching TRBD2. The trim removed 6 bases at V and 2 bases at J, leaving 4 bases unmatched. The CDR3 is 15 amino acids. Per germline, CDR1 MGHRA and CDR2 YSYEKL. CDR3 amino acids: CASRLGLAGTYEQYF. The CDR3 nucleotides read TGCGCCAGCAGGCTGGGACTAGCGGGGACCTACGAGCAGTACTTC.

The genes are TRBV5-4 and TRBJ2-2, with unresolved D. This CDR3 has 14 residues. V was pared by 2 bases and J by 6 bases, with 11 bases between. The V gene's germline CDR1 is SGHNT and CDR2 YYREEE (reference sequence). CDR3: CASSFFASAGELFF. CDR3 sequence (DNA): TGTGCCAGCAGCTTTTTTGCGTCGGCCGGGGAGCTGTTTTTT.

The CDR3 sequence is CASSLAGVGQFF. The CDR3, as DNA: TGTGCCAGCAGCTTGGCGGGAGTTGGGCAGTTCTTC. The chain recombines TRBV5-4 with TRBJ2-1, with D tentatively TRBD2 (6 bases). The germline V gene encodes CDR1 SGHNT and CDR2 YYREEE (reference sequence). Trimming took off 0 bases at V and 12 bases at J, with 10 bases between the two ends. The CDR3 spans 12 residues. Full variable domain (remainder filled in from reference TRBV5-4 and TRBJ2-1): ETGVTQSPTHLIKTRGQQVTLRCSSQSGHNTVSWYQQALGQGPQFIFQYYREEENGRGNFPPRFSGLQFPNYSSELNVNALELDDSALYLCASSLAGVGQFFGPGTRLTVL.

The chain links TRBV3-1 (or the pseudogene TRBV3-2) to TRBJ2-5; the match to TRBD1 covers 9 bases. V gave up 0 bases and J gave up 5 bases; unmatched junction bases: 7. Germline CDR1 is LGHDT and CDR2 is YNNKEL (reference sequence). The CDR3 is 16 residues long. This CDR3 reads CASSQDGQGLWETQYF. Written as DNA, the CDR3 is TGTGCCAGCAGCCAAGATGGACAGGGGTTGTGGGAGACCCAGTACTTC.

This chain uses TRBV18 with TRBJ2-7; no firm D call. This CDR3 is 15 amino acids long. CDR1 is KGHSH and CDR2 is LQKENI in the germline V gene. The ends were cut back, 2 bases at V and 4 bases at J, with 15 bases in the middle. The CDR3 DNA reads TGTGCCAGCTCACCAAGTGCCCCCACAGATTACGAGCAGTACTTC. Translation gives CASSPSAPTDYEQYF.

The chain uses TRBV5-1 and TRBJ2-6; D ambiguous. Per germline, CDR1 SGHRS and CDR2 YFSETQ. CDR3 length equals 17 residues. The V gene lost 1 base and the J gene lost 1 base, with 12 bases spanning the gap. The CDR3 loop is CASSLHAGRSGANVLTF. The CDR3 nucleotides are TGCGCCAGCAGCTTGCATGCAGGCCGGTCTGGGGCCAACGTCCTGACTTTC. The full variable domain, completed using reference TRBV5-1 and TRBJ2-6, is KAGVTQTPRYLIKTRGQQVTLSCSPISGHRSVSWYQQTPGQGLQFLFEYFSETQRNKGNFPGRFSGRQFSNSRSEMNVSTLELGDSALYLCASSLHAGRSGANVLTFGAGSRLTVL.

CDR3 region: CASSSPGGSMNTEAFF. CDR3 DNA: TGTGCCAGCAGCTCGCCCGGCGGGAGCATGAACACTGAAGCTTTCTTT. The rearrangement links TRBV7-9 to TRBJ1-1; D call uncertain. V gave up 4 bases and J gave up 0 bases, with 15 bases separating them. CDR3 length: 16 residues. Germline V gene lookup returns CDR1 SEHNR and CDR2 FQNEAQ (reference sequence).

The chain couples TRBV6-6 to TRBJ1-1, with D maybe TRBD1 (5 bases). V was shortened by 7 bases and J by 3 bases, with 9 bases between the two germline ends. The CDR3 has 12 amino acids. Germline V CDR1 and CDR2: MNHNY, SVGAGI (reference sequence). The CDR3 region is CASTQGHTEAFF. The DNA of the CDR3 is TGTGCCAGCACCCAGGGTCACACTGAAGCTTTCTTT.

This chain connects TRBV14 to TRBJ1-6; no clear D gene. CDR3 length: 14 amino acids. Per germline, CDR1 SGHDN and CDR2 FVKESK. V dropped 1 base and J dropped 10 bases, with 11 bases sitting between them. The CDR3 protein is CASSQGSGFSPLHF. DNA of the CDR3: TGTGCCAGCAGCCAAGGGAGTGGGTTCTCACCCCTCCACTTT.

For the CDR3, the DNA is TGTGCCAGCAGTTCCCCTACAGATACGCAGTATTTT. Translated: CASSSPTDTQYF. The chain couples TRBV6-5 to TRBJ2-3; D ambiguous. Looked up from germline, CDR1 is MNHEY and CDR2 is SVGAGI. V was clipped by 4 bases and J by 3 bases, with 5 bases between them. The CDR3 loop spans 12 amino acids.

This chain connects TRBV7-9 to TRBJ1-4; TRBD1 agrees at 7 bases. Losses at the gene ends were 0 bases for V and 8 bases for J; bases not matched to a gene: 9. The germline gives CDR1 SEHNR, CDR2 FQNEAQ (reference sequence). This CDR3 is 16 amino acids long. The chain's CDR3 is CASSLAEQGRREKLFF. For the CDR3, the DNA is TGTGCCAGCAGCTTAGCGGAACAGGGGCGGCGGGAAAAACTGTTTTTT.

The chain recombines TRBV5-5 with TRBJ2-4; tentatively, D is TRBD2 (7 bases). V gave up 4 bases and J gave up 5 bases, with 16 bases separating them. Germline CDR1 and CDR2: SGHKS and YYEKEE (reference sequence). This CDR3 is built from 15 residues. The CDR3 region is CASSPQQGGQNIQYF. CDR3 DNA sequence: TGTGCCAGCAGCCCGCAACAGGGAGGGCAAAACATTCAGTACTTC.

This clone was picked up one time. The V gene is TRBV9, the J gene TRBJ2-1; 12 positions match TRBD2. Germline V CDR1 and CDR2: SGDLS, YYNGEE. V lost 3 bases, J lost 6 bases, and 1 base stayed unmatched. The CDR3 loop spans 14 amino acids. For the CDR3, the DNA is TGTGCCAGCAGCGGGACTAGCGGGGCCAATGAGCAGTTCTTC. Protein product: CASSGTSGANEQFF.